This T cell receptor (beta chain) was identified in a study of CD8+CD57+ T cells in acquired aplastic anemia. At the level of the study: The sorted CD4+ and CD8+ cells yielded an average roughly 3 ug of DNA. On average, healthy donors gave approximately 11 million reads for CD4+ cells. Study observations and caveats: Patients were compared with controls for CD8+ Simpson's diversity, and no significant difference emerged.

TCR beta VDJ and CDR3 were profiled, and genomic DNA was the template. TCRdb reprocessed the reads via MiXCR and lists one record per CDR3 protein. The sample yields about 210,000 distinct CDR3 sequences, roughly 57% seen once. Comment on this clonotype: Its target is not known.

This CDR3 has 12 residues. CDR1 SGHKS and CDR2 YYEKEE come from the germline V gene (reference sequence). V was shortened by 5 bases and J by 8 bases, with 13 bases between the two germline ends. The clonotype originates from a human donor in good health. The rearrangement links TRBV5-5 to TRBJ1-2; D call uncertain. The specimen sequenced was sorted CD4+, CD8+, or CD8+CD57+ T cells (not recorded which) from PBMCs. The CDR3 here is CASRRLPGGYTF. In DNA, the CDR3 is TGTGCCAGCAGGAGGTTGCCTGGGGGCTACACCTTC.